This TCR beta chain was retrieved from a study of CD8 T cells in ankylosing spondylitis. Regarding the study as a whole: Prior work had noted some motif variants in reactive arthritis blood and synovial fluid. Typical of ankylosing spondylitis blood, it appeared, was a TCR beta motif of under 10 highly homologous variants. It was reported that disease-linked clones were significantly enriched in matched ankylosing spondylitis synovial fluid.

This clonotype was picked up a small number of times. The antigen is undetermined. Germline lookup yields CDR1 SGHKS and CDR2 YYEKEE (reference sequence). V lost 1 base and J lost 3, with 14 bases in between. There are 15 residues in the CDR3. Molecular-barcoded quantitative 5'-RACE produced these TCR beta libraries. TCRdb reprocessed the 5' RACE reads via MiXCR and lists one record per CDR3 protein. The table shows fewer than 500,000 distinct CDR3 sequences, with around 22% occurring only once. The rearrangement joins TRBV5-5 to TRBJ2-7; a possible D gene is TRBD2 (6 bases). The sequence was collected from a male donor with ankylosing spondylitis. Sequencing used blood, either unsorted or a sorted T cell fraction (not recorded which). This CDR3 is CASSLIAVMDYEQYF. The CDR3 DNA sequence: TGTGCCAGCAGCTTGATAGCGGTTATGGACTACGAGCAGTACTTC. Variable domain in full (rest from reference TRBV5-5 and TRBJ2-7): DAGVTQSPTHLIKTRGQQVTLRCSPISGHKSVSWYQQVLGQGPQFIFQYYEKEERGRGNFPDRFSARQFPNYSSELNVNALLLGDSALYLCASSLIAVMDYEQYFGPGTRLTVT.